The 21 T cell receptor beta chains below were found in one sample sequenced in a study of immune cell composition in non-small cell lung cancer. Generated by immunoSEQ multiplex PCR, the TCRdb table keeps only in-frame clones and is missing some. The sample carries fewer than 5,000 clones, less than 80% recorded once. Sequencing used lung tumor tissue. Receptors were obtained from a human donor with non-small cell lung cancer.

This chain links TRBV18 with TRBJ2-3, with 8 bases fitting TRBD1. The length of the CDR3 is 19 residues. Germline CDR1 and CDR2: KGHSH and LQKENI. J was trimmed by 3 bases and V by 3 bases; bases with no gene match: 17. The CDR3 DNA reads as TGTGCCAGCTCACCCCAATATCGGACCGAGACAGGGGCGACAGATACGCAGTATTTT. Its translation: CASSPQYRTETGATDTQYF.

The chain is built from TRBV11-2 and TRBJ2-1, with 13 bases identical to TRBD2. There are 18 residues in the CDR3. The V gene's germline CDR1 is SGHAT and CDR2 FQNNGV. Trimming at V came to 4 bases and at J to 0 bases, leaving 6 bases not matched to a gene. The CDR3 loop is CASSSRGLAGSSYNEQFF. CDR3 nucleotides: TGTGCCAGCAGCTCGCGGGGACTAGCGGGGTCCTCCTACAATGAGCAGTTCTTC. The variable domain in full, with the rest retrieved from reference TRBV11-2 and TRBJ2-1, is EAGVAQSPRYKIIEKRQSVAFWCNPISGHATLYWYQQILGQGPKLLIQFQNNGVVDDSQLPKDRFSAERLKGVDSTLKIQPAKLEDSAVYLCASSSRGLAGSSYNEQFFGPGTRLTVL.

The chain has TRBV27 and TRBJ2-1, with D perhaps TRBD2 (6 bases). Germline V gene sequence: CDR1 MNHEY, CDR2 SMNVEV (reference sequence). The CDR3 contains 20 residues. V dropped 3 bases and J dropped 1 base, with 25 bases sitting between them. CDR3 bases: TGTGCCAGCAGTTTCGACCCTGCAACGATGGGGGGAGGATCCTACAATGAGCAGTTCTTC. The encoded protein is CASSFDPATMGGGSYNEQFF.

The gene calls are TRBV9 and TRBJ2-3, with 12 bases lining up with TRBD2. V lost 3 bases to trimming and J lost 0 bases; unmatched junction nucleotides: 8. The V gene's germline CDR1 is SGDLS and CDR2 YYNGEE. CDR3 size: 18 residues. CDR3 residues: CASSARTSGKGSTDTQYF. The CDR3 nucleotides read TGTGCCAGCAGCGCCCGGACTAGCGGGAAGGGGAGCACAGATACGCAGTATTTT.

The rearrangement links TRBV27 to TRBJ1-2; D unclear. The CDR3 covers 13 residues. V dropped 6 bases and J dropped 0 bases, with 8 bases sitting between them. Germline V gene data show CDR1 as MNHEY and CDR2 as SMNVEV (reference sequence). The CDR3 loop is CASRFDTNYGYTF. The CDR3 DNA reads TGTGCCAGCAGGTTTGACACTAACTATGGCTACACCTTC.

This chain connects TRBV19 to TRBJ2-3; tentatively, D is TRBD2 (5 bases). Germline CDR1 LNHDA, CDR2 SQIVND (reference sequence). The CDR3 covers 13 residues. Trimming took off 6 bases at V and 0 bases at J, with 7 bases between the two ends. Here the CDR3 reads CASRAASTDTQYF. CDR3 nucleotides: TGTGCCAGTAGAGCGGCGAGCACAGATACGCAGTATTTT.

This clone came up a few times. This chain joins TRBV28 and TRBJ1-1; D remains ambiguous. CDR1 is MDHEN and CDR2 is SYDVKM in the germline V gene. Trimming pared 3 bases from V and 0 bases from J, leaving 11 bases between. The CDR3 loop spans 15 amino acids. Written as DNA, the CDR3 is TGTGCCAGCAGTTTGCACGGGAGTATGAACACTGAAGCTTTCTTT. The encoded protein is CASSLHGSMNTEAFF.

The gene calls are TRBV5-4 and TRBJ2-2; a possible D gene is TRBD1 (6 bases). The CDR3 extends over 15 amino acids. The germline V gene encodes CDR1 SGHNT and CDR2 YYREEE (reference sequence). Trimming took off 1 base at V and 7 bases at J, with 14 bases between the two ends. The CDR3 loop is CASSLSIQGIGELFF. CDR3 in DNA: TGTGCCAGCAGCTTGTCTATTCAGGGGATCGGGGAGCTGTTTTTT.

The gene calls are TRBV6-5 and TRBJ2-7; TRBD1 matches at 7 bases. The CDR3 is 13 residues long. CDR1 and CDR2 (germline): MNHEY, SVGAGI. Germline trimming cut 2 bases from V and 4 bases from J; bases unmatched to any gene: 2. The CDR3 region has the DNA TGTGCCAGCAGTTACCGACAGGGATACGAGCAGTACTTC. Protein: CASSYRQGYEQYF.

CDR3 in DNA: TGTGCCAGCAGCTCCCTTGGACAGTCAACTAATGAAAAACTGTTTTTT. It yields the protein CASSSLGQSTNEKLFF. V gene TRBV5-6 combines with J gene TRBJ1-4, with TRBD1 as a possible D gene (6 bases). Per germline, CDR1 SGHDT and CDR2 YYEEEE. Trimming left V 3 bases short and J 0 bases short, with 12 bases between. The CDR3 runs 16 residues.

Comments on this clone: The junction does not match germline at one end; this may be a read error. The chain combines TRBV7-7 with TRBJ2-1, with 9 bases that match TRBD1. The length of the CDR3 is 15 residues. Germline CDR1 and CDR2: SSHAT and FNYEAQ (reference sequence). The CDR3 is CASSLGTGPYNEQFF. The CDR3, as DNA: TGTGCTAGCAGCTTAGGGACAGGGCCCTACAATGAGCAGTTCTTC.

The rearrangement uses TRBV19 and TRBJ2-7, with TRBD1 identical over 9 bases. Losses at the gene ends were 6 bases for V and 2 bases for J; bases not matched to a gene: 8. CDR3 length: 15 amino acids. Germline CDR1 and CDR2: LNHDA and SQIVND (reference sequence). CDR3 sequence reads: CASSLGQGETYEQYF. CDR3 coding DNA: TGTGCCAGTAGCCTGGGACAGGGTGAAACCTACGAGCAGTACTTC.

The chain links TRBV6-5 to TRBJ2-7, with D perhaps matching TRBD1 (5 bases). V was clipped by 2 bases and J by 4 bases, with 9 bases between them. This CDR3 is 13 amino acids long. CDR1 and CDR2 (germline): MNHEY, SVGAGI. This CDR3 reads CASSYVSGYEQYF. The DNA of the CDR3 is TGTGCCAGCAGTTACGTCTCAGGGTACGAGCAGTACTTC.

This chain uses TRBV11-3 with TRBJ2-5, with 9 bases that match TRBD1. CDR1 is SGHNT, CDR2 YENEEA, per germline. This CDR3 contains 15 residues. V was pared by 3 bases and J by 0 bases, with 2 bases of the junction left unmatched. The CDR3 region has the DNA TGTGCCAGCAGCTTGGGGACAGGGTACCAAGAGACCCAGTACTTC. Translation gives CASSLGTGYQETQYF.

The CDR3 DNA reads as TGTGCCAGCAGGAGTGGACAGACTACAACTAATGAAAAACTGTTTTTT. Encoded protein: CASRSGQTTTNEKLFF. The chain joins TRBV27 to TRBJ1-4; D perhaps matches TRBD1 (6 bases). V was pared by 6 bases and J by 0 bases, with 14 bases between. CDR3 length equals 16 residues. The V gene's germline CDR1 is MNHEY and CDR2 SMNVEV (reference sequence).

The gene calls are TRBV11-3 and TRBJ2-1; no clear D. The CDR3 has 17 amino acids. Trimming pared 0 bases from V and 0 bases from J, leaving 12 bases between. From germline, CDR1 is SGHNT and CDR2 YENEEA. The CDR3 sequence is CASSLDNRPSSYNEQFF. The CDR3 DNA reads TGTGCCAGCAGCTTAGATAATCGACCTAGCTCCTACAATGAGCAGTTCTTC.

V gene TRBV15 combines with J gene TRBJ2-5; D remains ambiguous. The closer fit of TRBJ2-7 to the DNA end suggests the J call may be wrong. Germline V CDR1 and CDR2: LNHNV, YYDKDF (reference sequence). The CDR3 length is 14 residues. This CDR3 reads CATSRAGNSYEQYF. CDR3 sequence (DNA): TGTGCCACCAGCAGAGCAGGAAATTCCTACGAGCAGTACTTC.

The chain has TRBV18 and TRBJ2-1; D is perhaps TRBD1 (6 bases). Between the trimmed V and J ends, which lost 2 bases and 3 bases, there was a span of 8 bases. CDR3 size: 14 residues. The V gene's germline CDR1 is KGHSH and CDR2 LQKENI. The chain's CDR3 is CASSPRGNYNEQFF. The DNA for the CDR3 is TGTGCCAGCTCACCAAGGGGGAACTACAATGAGCAGTTCTTC.

This clone was seen a few times. The V and J genes are TRBV7-6 and TRBJ2-7; TRBD2 aligns across 14 bases. The CDR3 is 14 residues long. Germline values: CDR1 SGHVS, CDR2 FNYEAQ. V was pared by 5 bases and J by 5 bases, with 2 bases of the junction left unmatched. The DNA of the CDR3 is TGTGCCAGCAGCCCGGGACTAGCGGGAGACGAGCAGTACTTC. It is translated as CASSPGLAGDEQYF.

The chain is built from TRBV28 and TRBJ2-7; TRBD1 agrees at 8 bases. Germline lookup yields CDR1 MDHEN and CDR2 SYDVKM. V lost 5 bases to trimming and J lost 9 bases; unmatched junction nucleotides: 6. The CDR3 runs to 12 residues. The CDR3 here is CASSPQDRVQYF. The CDR3 DNA reads as TGTGCCAGCAGTCCCCAGGACAGGGTGCAGTACTTC.

The chain links TRBV5-6 to TRBJ2-5; 8 bases agree with TRBD1. V lost 4 bases to trimming and J lost 2 bases; unmatched junction nucleotides: 7. This CDR3 region has 15 residues. From germline, CDR1 is SGHDT and CDR2 YYEEEE. The chain's CDR3 is CASSPGTGGQETQYF. The CDR3 nucleotides are TGTGCCAGCAGCCCAGGGACAGGAGGTCAAGAGACCCAGTACTTC.